Listed here are 24 T cell receptor beta chains from one sample, sequenced in a study of cytomegalovirus exposure and HLA in healthy donors. Data came from immunoSEQ multiplex PCR; TCRdb stores just in-frame clones and leaves some out. The data show 150,000 to 200,000 clones, 75% to 90% seen once. The sample comprised PBMCs. The receptors here all came from a man aged 18 to 29 in good health and CMV-seropositive.

CDR3 coding DNA: TGTGCCAGCAGTGTTCTTAGCGGGGGGAGCTCCTACGAGCAGTACTTC. Its translation: CASSVLSGGSSYEQYF. The chain combines TRBV28 with TRBJ2-7; 10 nucleotides align to TRBD2. The CDR3 runs 16 residues. V trimming: 5 bases; J trimming: 0 bases; junction bases outside the gene matches: 7. CDR1 and CDR2 (germline): MDHEN, SYDVKM.

This rearrangement joins TRBV18 to TRBJ1-2; 10 nucleotides align to TRBD1. CDR1 and CDR2 (germline): KGHSH, LQKENI. The V gene end was trimmed by 2 bases and the J gene end by 4 bases; junction bases not matched to a gene: 4. The CDR3 sequence is 15 residues long. CDR3 sequence (DNA): TGTGCCAGCTCACCAGCGGGACAGGGGACCTATGGCTACACCTTC. Residues: CASSPAGQGTYGYTF.

Here the CDR3 reads CASNPGTANTEAFF. DNA of the CDR3: TGCGCCAGCAACCCCGGGACAGCGAACACTGAAGCTTTCTTT. The chain combines TRBV5-1 with TRBJ1-1; 7 bases fit TRBD1. This CDR3 has 14 residues. Germline V gives CDR1 SGHRS, CDR2 YFSETQ. Trimming removed 6 bases from V and 1 base from J; junction bases left unmatched: 6.

V usage is TRBV6-5 and J usage is TRBJ1-1, with 8 bases matching TRBD1. CDR1 is MNHEY, CDR2 SVGAGI, per germline. V dropped 0 bases and J dropped 10; count of bases not matched to a gene: 10. The CDR3 has 15 residues. CDR3 sequence: CASSYSGQDGPGAFF. DNA of the CDR3: TGTGCCAGCAGTTACTCGGGACAGGATGGACCTGGAGCTTTCTTT.

The chain couples TRBV25-1 to TRBJ2-2, with TRBD1 as a possible D gene (6 bases). CDR1 MGHDK and CDR2 SYGVNS come from the germline V gene. CDR3 length equals 15 residues. V was clipped by 6 bases and J by 6 bases, with 17 bases between them. CDR3 bases: TGTGCCAGCAGCCCGACTCAGGGGTACGCCGGGGAGCTGTTTTTT. Translation: CASSPTQGYAGELFF.

The V call is TRBV30, the J call TRBJ1-1; D might be TRBD1 (5 bases). The CDR3 contains 13 residues. V was trimmed by 2 bases and J by 0 bases, leaving 7 bases between them. Germline V gene data show CDR1 as GTSNPN and CDR2 as SVGIG (reference sequence). The CDR3, as DNA: TGTGCCTGGAGTAAGGGGCTGAACACTGAAGCTTTCTTT. Protein: CAWSKGLNTEAFF.

V gene TRBV19 combines with J gene TRBJ1-2; D is unclear. The CDR3 consists of 15 residues. V was cut by 10 bases and J by 0 bases, with 18 bases left in between. The V gene's germline CDR1 is LNHDA and CDR2 SQIVND (reference sequence). CDR3 loop: CATLPRGSSNYGYTF. The CDR3 region has the DNA TGTGCCACCCTACCCCGGGGATCGTCTAACTATGGCTACACCTTC.

The chain carries TRBV9 and TRBJ2-7, with D unresolved. This CDR3 region has 15 residues. Per germline, CDR1 SGDLS and CDR2 YYNGEE. With 0 bases removed from V and 3 bases from J, the gap between germline ends came to 13 bases. The CDR3: CASSVGNSHLYEQYF. CDR3 nucleotide sequence: TGTGCCAGCAGCGTAGGGAACAGTCACCTCTACGAGCAGTACTTC.

The chain combines TRBV11-2 with TRBJ2-7, with D hard to call. From germline, CDR1 is SGHAT and CDR2 FQNNGV. The V and J ends lost 5 bases and 5 bases respectively, with 13 bases between them. CDR3 length equals 13 residues. CDR3 loop: CASSLSSTNEQYF. The DNA of the CDR3 is TGTGCCAGCAGCCTATCCTCAACCAACGAGCAGTACTTC.

The chain carries TRBV10-3 and TRBJ1-5, with D perhaps TRBD1 (6 bases). The CDR3 extends over 13 amino acids. Germline CDR1 and CDR2: ENHRY and SYGVKD. V dropped 0 bases and J dropped 6 bases, with 6 bases sitting between them. CDR3 sequence: CAISESGAQPQHF. CDR3 sequence (DNA): TGTGCCATCAGTGAGTCGGGGGCTCAGCCCCAGCATTTT.

The CDR3 is CASSLGGGSRETQYF. The DNA of the CDR3 is TGTGCCAGCAGTTTAGGGGGGGGAAGTAGGGAGACCCAGTACTTC. The chain employs TRBV27 and TRBJ2-5; the match to TRBD2 covers 7 bases. Trimming took 2 bases from V and 5 from J; bases not matched to a gene: 8. The CDR3 sequence is 15 residues long. Germline CDR1 MNHEY, CDR2 SMNVEV (reference sequence).

The chain recombines TRBV7-9 with TRBJ2-3, with TRBD2 identical over 7 bases. After removal of 3 bases from V and 11 bases from J, the junction contained 11 bases not matched to a gene. The germline gives CDR1 SEHNR, CDR2 FQNEAQ (reference sequence). CDR3 length: 14 residues. In nucleotides, the CDR3 is TGTGCCAGCAGCTTCCCGGGCGTACCGGGGGGGCAGTATTTT. This codes for CASSFPGVPGGQYF. The whole variable domain, remainder taken from reference TRBV7-9 and TRBJ2-3, is DTGVSQNPRHKITKRGQNVTFRCDPISEHNRLYWYRQTLGQGPEFLTYFQNEAQLEKSRLLSDRFSAERPKGSFSTLEIQRTEQGDSAMYLCASSFPGVPGGQYFGPGTRLTVL.

At least ten counts were recorded for this clone. The chain couples TRBV5-4 to TRBJ2-2, with TRBD1 as a possible D gene (6 bases). Looked up from germline, CDR1 is SGHNT and CDR2 is YYREEE (reference sequence). V was cut by 4 bases and J by 7 bases, with 11 bases left in between. This CDR3 is built from 13 residues. The chain's CDR3 is CASSPGTNGELFF. CDR3 sequence (DNA): TGTGCCAGCAGCCCCGGGACAAACGGGGAGCTGTTTTTT.

The chain recombines TRBV6-1 with TRBJ2-5, with 8 bases aligning to TRBD1. The CDR3 has 13 residues. Looked up from germline, CDR1 is MNHNS and CDR2 is SASEGT. The ends lost 7 bases at V and 5 bases at J; junction bases unmatched: 6. For the CDR3, the DNA is TGTGCCAGCAACCCAGGGGGCTGGGAGACCCAGTACTTC. As protein: CASNPGGWETQYF.

The V and J genes are TRBV5-8 and TRBJ1-1; 7 bases line up with TRBD1. The CDR3 runs 13 residues. V lost 0 bases to trimming and J lost 5 bases; unmatched junction nucleotides: 1. Germline V lookup: CDR1 SGHTS, CDR2 YDEGEE. Here the CDR3 reads CASSLDRGTEAFF. CDR3 bases: TGTGCCAGCAGCTTGGACAGGGGAACTGAAGCTTTCTTT.

The gene calls are TRBV7-9 and TRBJ1-2; tentative D call: TRBD1 (5 bases). Germline V lookup: CDR1 SEHNR, CDR2 FQNEAQ (reference sequence). The CDR3 loop spans 13 amino acids. Trimming cost V 3 bases and J 7 bases, with 12 bases left between them. This chain's CDR3 is CASSLGDSVGYTF. CDR3 nucleotides: TGTGCCAGCAGCTTGGGTGACAGTGTTGGCTACACCTTC.

The rearrangement uses TRBV28 and TRBJ2-7, with TRBD1 matching 7 bases. Germline assignment: CDR1 MDHEN and CDR2 SYDVKM. The trim removed 5 bases at V and 1 base at J, leaving 5 bases unmatched. The CDR3 extends over 14 amino acids. The CDR3 region has the DNA TGTGCCAGCAGTCCGGGACAGCTTTCCTACGAGCAGTACTTC. Its protein product is CASSPGQLSYEQYF.

The V and J genes are TRBV25-1 and TRBJ1-6, with D tentatively TRBD1 (5 bases). This CDR3 has 15 residues. CDR1 and CDR2 (germline): MGHDK, SYGVNS. The ends were cut back, 1 base at V and 7 bases at J, with 11 bases in the middle. The chain's CDR3 is CASSESGGANSPLHF. CDR3 coding DNA: TGTGCCAGCAGTGAATCGGGAGGGGCAAATTCACCCCTCCACTTT.

The chain is built from TRBV4-2 and TRBJ2-7; 9 bases agree with TRBD2. After removal of 8 bases from V and 3 bases from J, the junction contained 11 bases not matched to a gene. This CDR3 has 15 residues. In germline, CDR1 is LGHNA, CDR2 YNFKEQ. CDR3 sequence reads: CASGTVAGENYEQYF. CDR3 bases: TGTGCCAGCGGGACCGTAGCGGGAGAGAACTACGAGCAGTACTTC.

The chain couples TRBV11-2 to TRBJ2-1; 9 nucleotides match TRBD1. Unmatched junction bases numbered 7, after V lost 4 bases and J lost 6 bases. This CDR3 is 15 amino acids long. Per germline, CDR1 SGHAT and CDR2 FQNNGV. Written as DNA, the CDR3 is TGTGCCAGCAGCTCCGGGACAGGGCTTAGCAATGAGCAGTTCTTC. Translated: CASSSGTGLSNEQFF.

V is TRBV10-2 and J is TRBJ2-7; 7 bases line up with TRBD1. This CDR3 comprises 14 residues. With V trimmed by 5 bases and J by 0 bases, 4 bases remained unmatched. Germline CDR1 and CDR2: WSHSY and SAAADI. CDR3 protein: CASSFTGDSYEQYF. DNA for the CDR3: TGCGCCAGCAGTTTTACAGGGGACTCCTACGAGCAGTACTTC.

The V call is TRBV19, the J call TRBJ1-1; TRBD1 agrees at 7 bases. This CDR3 region has 15 residues. Looked up from germline, CDR1 is LNHDA and CDR2 is SQIVND (reference sequence). After removal of 6 bases from V and 4 bases from J, the junction contained 11 bases not matched to a gene. For the CDR3, the DNA is TGTGCCAGTAGGCCCCGGACAGGTCTGAGCACTGAAGCTTTCTTT. Translating it yields CASRPRTGLSTEAFF.

CDR3: CASRHRGRNTIYF. The CDR3 DNA sequence: TGTGCCAGCAGACACAGGGGAAGAAACACCATATATTTT. V and J are TRBV28 and TRBJ1-3; 7 bases fit TRBD1. Germline V gene sequence: CDR1 MDHEN, CDR2 SYDVKM. V was pared by 6 bases and J by 5 bases, with 4 bases of the junction left unmatched. The CDR3 runs 13 residues.

This rearrangement joins TRBV10-3 to TRBJ2-1, with 8 bases fitting TRBD1. Germline CDR1 reads ENHRY; CDR2 reads SYGVKD. There are 12 residues in the CDR3. CDR3 bases: TGTGCGTTGGGGACAGGAGACCGCGAGCAGTTCTTC. Translation: CALGTGDREQFF.